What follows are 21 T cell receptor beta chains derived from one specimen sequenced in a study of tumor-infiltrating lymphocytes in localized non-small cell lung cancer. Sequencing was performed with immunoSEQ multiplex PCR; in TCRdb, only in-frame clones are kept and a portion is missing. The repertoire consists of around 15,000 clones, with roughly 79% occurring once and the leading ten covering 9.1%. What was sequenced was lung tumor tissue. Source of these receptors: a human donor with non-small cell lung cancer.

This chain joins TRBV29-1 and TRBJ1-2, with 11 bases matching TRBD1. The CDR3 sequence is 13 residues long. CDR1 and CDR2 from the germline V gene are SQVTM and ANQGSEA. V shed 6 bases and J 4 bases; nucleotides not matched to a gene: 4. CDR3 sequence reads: CSVGTGGLYGYTF. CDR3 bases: TGCAGCGTGGGGACAGGGGGGCTCTATGGCTACACCTTC.

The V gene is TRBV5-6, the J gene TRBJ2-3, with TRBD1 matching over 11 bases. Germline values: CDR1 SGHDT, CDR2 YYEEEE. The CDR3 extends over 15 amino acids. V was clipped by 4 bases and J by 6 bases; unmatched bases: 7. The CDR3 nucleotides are TGTGCCAGCAGCCTAGGACAGGGGGCGTGGGATACGCAGTATTTT. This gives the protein CASSLGQGAWDTQYF.

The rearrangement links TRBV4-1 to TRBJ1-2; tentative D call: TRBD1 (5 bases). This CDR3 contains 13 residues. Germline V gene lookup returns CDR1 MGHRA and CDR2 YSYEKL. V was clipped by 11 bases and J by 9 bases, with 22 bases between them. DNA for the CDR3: TGCGCCGGGGGTGGGGGAGAGACGGGAAGCTACACCTTC. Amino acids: CAGGGGETGSYTF.

In DNA, the CDR3 is TGCGCCAGCAGCCAAGAGTCCATTACTGGAAACACCATATATTTT. Its protein product is CASSQESITGNTIYF. The gene calls are TRBV4-1 and TRBJ1-3; D remains ambiguous. V was trimmed by 0 bases and J by 2 bases, leaving 8 bases between them. The CDR3 has 15 amino acids. Germline V gives CDR1 MGHRA, CDR2 YSYEKL.

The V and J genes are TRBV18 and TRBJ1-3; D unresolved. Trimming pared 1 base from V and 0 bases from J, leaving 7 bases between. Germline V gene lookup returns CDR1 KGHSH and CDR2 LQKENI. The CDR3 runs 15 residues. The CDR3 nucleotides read TGTGCCAGCTCACCACTAGGAAGCTCTGGAAACACCATATATTTT. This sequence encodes CASSPLGSSGNTIYF. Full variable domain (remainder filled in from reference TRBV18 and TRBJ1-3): NAGVMQNPRHLVRRRGQEARLRCSPMKGHSHVYWYRQLPEEGLKFMVYLQKENIIDESGMPKERFSAEFPKEGPSILRIQQVVRGDSAAYFCASSPLGSSGNTIYFGEGSWLTVV.

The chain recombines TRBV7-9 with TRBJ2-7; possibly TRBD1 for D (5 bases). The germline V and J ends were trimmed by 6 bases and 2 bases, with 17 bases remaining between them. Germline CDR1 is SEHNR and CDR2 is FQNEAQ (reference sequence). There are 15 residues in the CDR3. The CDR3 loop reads CASSLFRQGPYEQYF. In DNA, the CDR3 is TGTGCCAGCAGTCTCTTTCGGCAGGGCCCCTACGAGCAGTACTTC.

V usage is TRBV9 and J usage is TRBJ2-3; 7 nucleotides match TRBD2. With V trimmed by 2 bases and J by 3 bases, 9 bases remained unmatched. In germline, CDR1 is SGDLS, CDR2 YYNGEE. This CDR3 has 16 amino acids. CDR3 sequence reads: CASSVWEGIGTDTQYF. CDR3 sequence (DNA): TGTGCCAGCAGCGTCTGGGAGGGAATAGGGACAGATACGCAGTATTTT.

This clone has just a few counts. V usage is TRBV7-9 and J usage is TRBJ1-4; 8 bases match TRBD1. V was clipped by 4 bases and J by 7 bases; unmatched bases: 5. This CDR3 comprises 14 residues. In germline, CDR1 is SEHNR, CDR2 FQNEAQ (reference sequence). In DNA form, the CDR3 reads TGTGCCAGCAGCTGGGACAGGAGGGGTGAAAAACTGTTTTTT. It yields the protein CASSWDRRGEKLFF.

CDR3 sequence: CASSQGQGFSSYEQYF. The CDR3 DNA sequence: TGTGCCAGCAGCCAAGGACAGGGTTTTAGCTCCTACGAGCAGTACTTC. The chain is built from TRBV28 and TRBJ2-7; 8 bases map to TRBD1. Germline-derived CDR1 and CDR2 are MDHEN and SYDVKM. V dropped 6 bases and J dropped 0; count of bases not matched to a gene: 10. This CDR3 comprises 16 residues.

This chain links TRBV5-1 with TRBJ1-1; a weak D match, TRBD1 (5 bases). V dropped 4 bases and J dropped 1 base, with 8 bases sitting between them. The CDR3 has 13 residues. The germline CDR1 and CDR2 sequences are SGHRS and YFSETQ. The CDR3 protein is CASSQDTNTEAFF. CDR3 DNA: TGCGCCAGCAGCCAGGACACGAACACTGAAGCTTTCTTT.

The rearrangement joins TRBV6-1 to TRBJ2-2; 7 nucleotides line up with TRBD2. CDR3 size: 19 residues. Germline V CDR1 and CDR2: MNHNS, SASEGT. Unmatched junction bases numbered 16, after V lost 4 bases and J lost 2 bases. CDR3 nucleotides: TGTGCCAGCAGTGCTAGATTATCGTGGCGGGGGATCAACACCGGGGAGCTGTTTTTT. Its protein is CASSARLSWRGINTGELFF.

The CDR3 bases are TGTGCCAGCAGTTTATCACCTCTAGCGGCCCTCACAGATACGCAGTATTTT. Protein: CASSLSPLAALTDTQYF. This sequence joins TRBV28 and TRBJ2-3; 7 positions match TRBD2. With 1 base clipped from V and 2 bases from J, the junction kept 9 bases outside the gene matches. CDR3 length equals 17 residues. CDR1 and CDR2 (germline): MDHEN, SYDVKM.

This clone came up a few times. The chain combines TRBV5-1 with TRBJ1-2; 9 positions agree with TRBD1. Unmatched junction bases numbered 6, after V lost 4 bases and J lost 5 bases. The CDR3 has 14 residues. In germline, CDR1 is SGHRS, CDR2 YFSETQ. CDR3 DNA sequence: TGCGCCAGCAGCCCGGGACAGGGCGGATATGGCTACACCTTC. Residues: CASSPGQGGYGYTF.

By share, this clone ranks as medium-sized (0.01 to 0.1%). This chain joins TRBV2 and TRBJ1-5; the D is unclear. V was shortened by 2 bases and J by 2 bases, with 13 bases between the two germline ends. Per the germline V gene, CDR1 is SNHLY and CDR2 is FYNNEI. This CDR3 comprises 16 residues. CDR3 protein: CASSEWEPTGNQPQHF. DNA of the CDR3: TGTGCCAGCAGTGAATGGGAGCCAACGGGCAATCAGCCCCAGCATTTT.

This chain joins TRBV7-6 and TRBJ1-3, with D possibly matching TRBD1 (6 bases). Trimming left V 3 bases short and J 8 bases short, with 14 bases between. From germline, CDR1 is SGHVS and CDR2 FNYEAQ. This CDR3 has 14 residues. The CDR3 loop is CASSLGGRGDTIYF. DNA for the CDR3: TGTGCCAGCAGCTTGGGGGGGCGCGGGGACACCATATATTTT. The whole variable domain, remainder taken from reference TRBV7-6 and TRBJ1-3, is GAGVSQSPRYKVTKRGQDVALRCDPISGHVSLYWYRQALGQGPEFLTYFNYEAQQDKSGLPNDRFSAERPEGSISTLTIQRTEQRDSAMYRCASSLGGRGDTIYFGEGSWLTVV.

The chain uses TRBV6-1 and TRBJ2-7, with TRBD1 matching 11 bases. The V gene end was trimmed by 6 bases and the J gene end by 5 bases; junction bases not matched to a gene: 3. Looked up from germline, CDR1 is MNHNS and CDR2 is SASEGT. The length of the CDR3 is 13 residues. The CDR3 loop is CASSRTGGDEQYF. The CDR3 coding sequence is TGTGCCAGCAGCAGGACAGGGGGCGACGAGCAGTACTTC.

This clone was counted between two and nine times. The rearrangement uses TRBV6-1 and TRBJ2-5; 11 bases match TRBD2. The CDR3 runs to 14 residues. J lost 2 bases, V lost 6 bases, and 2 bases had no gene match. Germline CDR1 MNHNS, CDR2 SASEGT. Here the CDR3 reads CASRLAGGQETQYF. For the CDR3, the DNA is TGTGCCAGCAGGCTAGCGGGAGGACAAGAGACCCAGTACTTC.

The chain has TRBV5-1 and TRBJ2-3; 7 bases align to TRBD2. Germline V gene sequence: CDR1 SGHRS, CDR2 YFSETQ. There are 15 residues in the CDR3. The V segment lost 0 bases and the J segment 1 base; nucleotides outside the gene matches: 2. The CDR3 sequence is CASSLDGLGTDTQYF. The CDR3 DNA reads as TGCGCCAGCAGCTTGGACGGACTAGGCACAGATACGCAGTATTTT.

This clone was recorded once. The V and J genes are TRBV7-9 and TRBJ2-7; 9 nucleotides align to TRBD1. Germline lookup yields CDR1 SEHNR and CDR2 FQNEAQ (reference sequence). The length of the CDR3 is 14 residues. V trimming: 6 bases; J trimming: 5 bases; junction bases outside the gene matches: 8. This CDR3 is CASRSGTGLDEQYF. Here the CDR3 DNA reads TGTGCCAGCAGATCCGGGACAGGGTTGGACGAGCAGTACTTC.

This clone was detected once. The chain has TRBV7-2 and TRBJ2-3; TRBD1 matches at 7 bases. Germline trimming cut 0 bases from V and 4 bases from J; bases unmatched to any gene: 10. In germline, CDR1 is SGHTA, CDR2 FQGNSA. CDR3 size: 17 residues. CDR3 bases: TGTGCCAGCAGCTTAGCCCCTACAGGGGTCGGGCCAGATACGCAGTATTTT. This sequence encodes CASSLAPTGVGPDTQYF.

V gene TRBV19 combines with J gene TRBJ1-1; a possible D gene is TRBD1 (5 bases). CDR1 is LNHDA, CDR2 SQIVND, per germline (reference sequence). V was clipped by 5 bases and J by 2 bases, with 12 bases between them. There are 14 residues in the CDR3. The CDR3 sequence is CASSRAGDNTEAFF. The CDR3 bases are TGTGCCAGTAGTCGGGCGGGGGATAACACTGAAGCTTTCTTT. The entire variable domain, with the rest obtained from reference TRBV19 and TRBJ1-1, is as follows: DGGITQSPKYLFRKEGQNVTLSCEQNLNHDAMYWYRQDPGQGLRLIYYSQIVNDFQKGDIAEGYSVSREKKESFPLTVTSAQKNPTAFYLCASSRAGDNTEAFFGQGTRLTVV.